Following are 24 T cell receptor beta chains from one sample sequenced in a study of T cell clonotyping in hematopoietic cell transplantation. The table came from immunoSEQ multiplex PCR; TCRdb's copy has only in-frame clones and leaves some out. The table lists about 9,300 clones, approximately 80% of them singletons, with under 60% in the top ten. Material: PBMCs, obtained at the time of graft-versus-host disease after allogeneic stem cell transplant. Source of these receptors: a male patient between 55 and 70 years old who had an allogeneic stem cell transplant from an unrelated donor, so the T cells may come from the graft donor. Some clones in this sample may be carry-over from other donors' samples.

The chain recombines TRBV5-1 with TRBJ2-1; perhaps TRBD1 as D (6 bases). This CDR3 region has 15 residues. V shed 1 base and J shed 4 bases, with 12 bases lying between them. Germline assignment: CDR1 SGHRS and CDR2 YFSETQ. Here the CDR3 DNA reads TGCGCCAGCAGCTTGACAGGGACGACGTACAATGAGCAGTTCTTC. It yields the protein CASSLTGTTYNEQFF. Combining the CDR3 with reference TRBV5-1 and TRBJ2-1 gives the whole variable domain KAGVTQTPRYLIKTRGQQVTLSCSPISGHRSVSWYQQTPGQGLQFLFEYFSETQRNKGNFPGRFSGRQFSNSRSEMNVSTLELGDSALYLCASSLTGTTYNEQFFGPGTRLTVL.

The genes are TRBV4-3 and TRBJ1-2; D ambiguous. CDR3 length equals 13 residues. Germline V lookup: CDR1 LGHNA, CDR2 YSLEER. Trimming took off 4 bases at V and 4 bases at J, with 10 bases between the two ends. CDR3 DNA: TGCGCCAGCAGCCCAGATATGGGCTATGGCTACACCTTC. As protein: CASSPDMGYGYTF.

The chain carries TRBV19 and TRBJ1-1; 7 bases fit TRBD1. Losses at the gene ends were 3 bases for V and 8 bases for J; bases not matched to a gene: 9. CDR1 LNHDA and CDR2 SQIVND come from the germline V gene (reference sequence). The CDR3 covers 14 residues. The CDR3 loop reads CASSMGSGGREAFF. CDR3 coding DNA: TGTGCCAGTAGTATGGGGTCAGGGGGACGAGAAGCTTTCTTT.

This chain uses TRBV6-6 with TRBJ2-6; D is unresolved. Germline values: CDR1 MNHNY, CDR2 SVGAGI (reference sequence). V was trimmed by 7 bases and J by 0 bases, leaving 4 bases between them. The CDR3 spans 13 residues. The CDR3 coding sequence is TGTGCCAGCATGAGCTCTGGGGCCAACGTCCTGACTTTC. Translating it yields CASMSSGANVLTF.

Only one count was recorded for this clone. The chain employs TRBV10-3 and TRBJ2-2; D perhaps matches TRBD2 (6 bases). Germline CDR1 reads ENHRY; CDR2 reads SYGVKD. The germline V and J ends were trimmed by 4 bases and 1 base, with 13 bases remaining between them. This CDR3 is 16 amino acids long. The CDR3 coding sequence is TGTGCCATCAGTGGCAGAAGCGGGTGGAACACCGGGGAGCTGTTTTTT. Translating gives CAISGRSGWNTGELFF.

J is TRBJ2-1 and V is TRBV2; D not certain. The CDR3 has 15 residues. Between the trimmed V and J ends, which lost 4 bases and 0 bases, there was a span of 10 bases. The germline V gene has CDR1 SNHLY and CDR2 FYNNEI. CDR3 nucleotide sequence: TGTGCCAGCAGTGGGTCGCGCAGCTCCTACAATGAGCAGTTCTTC. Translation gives CASSGSRSSYNEQFF.

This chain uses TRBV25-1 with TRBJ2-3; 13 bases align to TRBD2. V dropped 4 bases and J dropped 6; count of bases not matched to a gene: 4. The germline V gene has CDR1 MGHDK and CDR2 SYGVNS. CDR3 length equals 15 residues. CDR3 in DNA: TGTGCCAGCAGTGCCGGGACTAGCGGGGTGGATACGCAGTATTTT. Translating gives CASSAGTSGVDTQYF.

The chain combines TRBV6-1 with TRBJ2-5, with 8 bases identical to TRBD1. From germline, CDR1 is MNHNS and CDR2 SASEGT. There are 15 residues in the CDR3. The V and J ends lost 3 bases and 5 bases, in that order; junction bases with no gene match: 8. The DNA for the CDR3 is TGTGCCAGCAGTGATGTAGGGCAGGGGGCTGAGACCCAGTACTTC. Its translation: CASSDVGQGAETQYF.

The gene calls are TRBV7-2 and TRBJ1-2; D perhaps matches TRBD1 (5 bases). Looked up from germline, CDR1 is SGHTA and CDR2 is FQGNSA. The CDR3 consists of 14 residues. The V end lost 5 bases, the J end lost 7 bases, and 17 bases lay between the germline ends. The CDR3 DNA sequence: TGTGCCAGCAGCCCCAGGGTCCCGGCTGGTGGCTACACCTTC. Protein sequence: CASSPRVPAGGYTF.

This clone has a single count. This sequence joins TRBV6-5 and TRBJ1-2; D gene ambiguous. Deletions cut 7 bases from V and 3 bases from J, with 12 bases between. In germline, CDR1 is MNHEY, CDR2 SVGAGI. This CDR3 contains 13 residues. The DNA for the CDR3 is TGTGCCAGCACCCCCGAGAGGTACTATGGCTACACCTTC. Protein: CASTPERYYGYTF.

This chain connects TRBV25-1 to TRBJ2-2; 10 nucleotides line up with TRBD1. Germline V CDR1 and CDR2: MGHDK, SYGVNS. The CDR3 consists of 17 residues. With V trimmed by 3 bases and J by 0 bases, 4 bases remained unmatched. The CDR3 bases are TGTGCCAGCAGTGAGACCGGGACAGGGGCGAACACCGGGGAGCTGTTTTTT. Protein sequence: CASSETGTGANTGELFF. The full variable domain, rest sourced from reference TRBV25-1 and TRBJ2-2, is EADIYQTPRYLVIGTGKKITLECSQTMGHDKMYWYQQDPGMELHLIHYSYGVNSTEKGDLSSESTVSRIRTEHFPLTLESARPSHTSQYLCASSETGTGANTGELFFGEGSRLTVL.

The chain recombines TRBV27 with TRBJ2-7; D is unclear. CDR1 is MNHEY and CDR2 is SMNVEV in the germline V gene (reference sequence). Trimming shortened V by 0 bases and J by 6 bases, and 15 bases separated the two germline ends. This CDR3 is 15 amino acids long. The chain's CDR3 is CASSLSPGSASEQYF. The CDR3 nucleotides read TGTGCCAGCAGTTTATCGCCGGGTTCGGCTTCCGAGCAGTACTTC.

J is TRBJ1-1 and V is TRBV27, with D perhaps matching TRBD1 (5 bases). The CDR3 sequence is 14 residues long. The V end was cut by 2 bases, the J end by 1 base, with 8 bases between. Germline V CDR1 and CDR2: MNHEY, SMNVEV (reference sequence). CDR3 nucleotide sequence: TGTGCCAGCAGTTTACGGGGGGGGAACACTGAAGCTTTCTTT. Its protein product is CASSLRGGNTEAFF.

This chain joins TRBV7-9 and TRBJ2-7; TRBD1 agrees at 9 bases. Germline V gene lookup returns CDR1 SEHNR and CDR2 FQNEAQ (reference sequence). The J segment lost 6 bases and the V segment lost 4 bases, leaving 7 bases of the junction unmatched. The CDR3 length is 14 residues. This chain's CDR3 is CASSSLQGAGEQYF. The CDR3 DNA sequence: TGTGCCAGCAGCTCATTACAGGGGGCGGGCGAGCAGTACTTC.

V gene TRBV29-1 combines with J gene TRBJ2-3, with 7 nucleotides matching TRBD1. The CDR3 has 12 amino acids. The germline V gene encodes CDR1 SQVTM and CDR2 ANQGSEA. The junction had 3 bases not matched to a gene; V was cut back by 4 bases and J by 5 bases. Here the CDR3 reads CSVGTGIDTQYF. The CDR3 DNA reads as TGCAGCGTTGGGACAGGAATAGATACGCAGTATTTT.

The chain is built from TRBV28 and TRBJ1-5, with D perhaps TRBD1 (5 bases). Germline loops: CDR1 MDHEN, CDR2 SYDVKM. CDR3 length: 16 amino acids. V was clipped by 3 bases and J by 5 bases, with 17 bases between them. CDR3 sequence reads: CASSLMGVGTDQPQHF. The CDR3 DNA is TGTGCCAGCAGTTTGATGGGGGTTGGGACGGATCAGCCCCAGCATTTT.

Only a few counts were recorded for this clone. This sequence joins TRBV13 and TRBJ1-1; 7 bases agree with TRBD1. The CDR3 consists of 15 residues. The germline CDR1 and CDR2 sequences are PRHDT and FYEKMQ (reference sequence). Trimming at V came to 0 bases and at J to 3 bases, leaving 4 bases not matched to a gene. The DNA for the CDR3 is TGTGCCAGCAGCTTAGGGGCAGGGGGTTACACTGAAGCTTTCTTT. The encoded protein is CASSLGAGGYTEAFF.

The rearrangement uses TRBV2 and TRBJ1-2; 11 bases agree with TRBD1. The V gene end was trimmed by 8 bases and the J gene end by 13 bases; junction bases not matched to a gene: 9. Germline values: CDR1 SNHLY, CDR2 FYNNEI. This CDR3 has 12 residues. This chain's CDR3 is CASSGTGGIGTF. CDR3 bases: TGTGCCAGCTCCGGGACAGGGGGGATCGGCACCTTC. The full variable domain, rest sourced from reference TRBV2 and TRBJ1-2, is EPEVTQTPSHQVTQMGQEVILRCVPISNHLYFYWYRQILGQKVEFLVSFYNNEISEKSEIFDDQFSVERPDGSNFTLKIRSTKLEDSAMYFCASSGTGGIGTFGSGTRLTVV.

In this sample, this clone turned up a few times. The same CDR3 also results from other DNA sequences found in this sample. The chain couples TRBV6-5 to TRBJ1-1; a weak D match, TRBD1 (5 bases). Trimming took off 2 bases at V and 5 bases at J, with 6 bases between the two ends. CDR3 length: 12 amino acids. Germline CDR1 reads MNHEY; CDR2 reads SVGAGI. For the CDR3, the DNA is TGTGCCAGCAGTTACGGGGGGACTGAAGCTTTCTTT. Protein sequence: CASSYGGTEAFF.

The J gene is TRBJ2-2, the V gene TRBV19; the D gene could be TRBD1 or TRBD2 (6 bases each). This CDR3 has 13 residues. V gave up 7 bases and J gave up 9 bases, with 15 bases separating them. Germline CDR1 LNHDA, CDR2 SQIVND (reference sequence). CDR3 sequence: CASTPEGGWELFF. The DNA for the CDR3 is TGTGCCAGTACGCCGGAGGGGGGATGGGAGCTGTTTTTT.

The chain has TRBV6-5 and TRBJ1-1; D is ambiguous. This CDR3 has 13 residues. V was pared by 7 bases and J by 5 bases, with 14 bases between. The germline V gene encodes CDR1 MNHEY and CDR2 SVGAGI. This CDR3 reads CASKLGIWTEAFF. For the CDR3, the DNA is TGTGCCAGCAAATTGGGGATCTGGACTGAAGCTTTCTTT.

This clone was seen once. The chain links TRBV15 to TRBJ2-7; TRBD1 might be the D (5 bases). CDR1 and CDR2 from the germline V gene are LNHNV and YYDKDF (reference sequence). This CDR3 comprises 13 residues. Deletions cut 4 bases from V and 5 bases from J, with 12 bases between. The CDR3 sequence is CATSTTRVHEQYF. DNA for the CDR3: TGTGCCACCAGCACAACCAGGGTCCACGAGCAGTACTTC.

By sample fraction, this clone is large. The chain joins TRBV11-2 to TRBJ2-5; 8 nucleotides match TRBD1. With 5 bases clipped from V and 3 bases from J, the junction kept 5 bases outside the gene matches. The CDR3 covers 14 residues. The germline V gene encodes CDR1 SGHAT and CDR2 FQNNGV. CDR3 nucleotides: TGTGCCAGCAGCACGGGACAGGTCGAAGAGACCCAGTACTTC. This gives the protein CASSTGQVEETQYF. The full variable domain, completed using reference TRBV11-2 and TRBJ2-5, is EAGVAQSPRYKIIEKRQSVAFWCNPISGHATLYWYQQILGQGPKLLIQFQNNGVVDDSQLPKDRFSAERLKGVDSTLKIQPAKLEDSAVYLCASSTGQVEETQYFGPGTRLLVL.

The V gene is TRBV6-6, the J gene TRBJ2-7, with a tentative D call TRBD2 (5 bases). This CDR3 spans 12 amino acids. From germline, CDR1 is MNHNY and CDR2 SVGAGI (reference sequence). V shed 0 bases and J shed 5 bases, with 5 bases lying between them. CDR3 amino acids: CASSYSRDEQYF. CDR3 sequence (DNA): TGTGCCAGCAGTTACTCGAGGGACGAGCAGTACTTC.